These 15 T cell receptor beta chains were sequenced from one sample in a study of patients and donors after allogeneic stem cell transplantation. TCRdb re-analysed the RT-PCR reads in MiXCR, keeping a single row per CDR3 protein. The table records roughly 880,000 distinct CDR3 sequences, 18% of them present only once. The source material was blood, either unsorted or a sorted T cell fraction (not recorded which). The receptors derive from a human donor who was either an allogeneic HSCT recipient or a stem cell or donor lymphocyte infusion donor (not recorded which). It is not recorded whose cells these are; they may come from a transplant donor.

This clonotype was observed once. J is TRBJ1-1 and V is TRBV20-1; D uncertain. The V gene's germline CDR1 is DFQATT and CDR2 SNEGSKA (reference sequence). V lost 3 bases and J lost 0, with 14 bases in between. This CDR3 region has 15 residues. The CDR3 region has the DNA TGCAGTGCTAGTGTGGGCAGCCTTATGAACACTGAAGCTTTCTTT. Translated, it gives CSASVGSLMNTEAFF.

This clonotype has just a few counts. V is TRBV20-1 and J is TRBJ1-3; the D gene is possibly TRBD1 (6 bases). The ends were cut back, 5 bases at V and 1 base at J, with 18 bases in the middle. This CDR3 is 16 amino acids long. Germline CDR1 is DFQATT and CDR2 is SNEGSKA (reference sequence). The CDR3: CSAQHPGVKSGNTIYF. DNA of the CDR3: TGCAGTGCTCAGCATCCAGGGGTTAAGTCTGGAAACACCATATATTTT.

This clonotype was recorded a few times. This chain links TRBV12-3 or TRBV12-4 with TRBJ2-1; TRBD2 matches at 13 bases. The CDR3 has 17 amino acids. J gave up 4 bases and V 3 bases, and 6 bases lay outside the gene matches. CDR3 amino acids: CASSFTSGGVNYNEQFF. The DNA for the CDR3 is TGTGCCAGCAGTTTTACTAGCGGGGGGGTGAATTACAATGAGCAGTTCTTC.

The chain uses TRBV5-1 and TRBJ2-5, with 8 bases identical to TRBD1. Trimming at V came to 8 bases and at J to 4 bases, leaving 10 bases not matched to a gene. Germline V gene lookup returns CDR1 SGHRS and CDR2 YFSETQ. The CDR3 has 14 residues. This CDR3 is CASSGGSSGETQYF. As DNA, the CDR3 is TGCGCCAGTTCAGGGGGCTCTTCGGGAGAGACCCAGTACTTC. Looking up the rest from reference TRBV5-1 and TRBJ2-5 gives the full variable domain: KAGVTQTPRYLIKTRGQQVTLSCSPISGHRSVSWYQQTPGQGLQFLFEYFSETQRNKGNFPGRFSGRQFSNSRSEMNVSTLELGDSALYLCASSGGSSGETQYFGPGTRLLVL.

This clonotype turned up a few times. The V and J genes are TRBV12-3 or TRBV12-4 and TRBJ2-3; TRBD1 might be the D (5 bases). This CDR3 region has 13 residues. V was cut by 8 bases and J by 2 bases, with 11 bases left in between. CDR3 protein: CASRPDTTDTQYF. DNA of the CDR3: TGTGCCAGCCGACCGGACACCACAGATACGCAGTATTTT.

This clonotype was recorded a few times. The rearrangement uses TRBV7-2 and TRBJ1-2, with 9 bases lining up with TRBD1. In germline, CDR1 is SGHTA, CDR2 FQGNSA. Trimming at V came to 4 bases and at J to 7 bases, leaving 7 bases not matched to a gene. The CDR3 sequence is 14 residues long. CDR3 region: CASSSPQGAFGYTF. The CDR3 bases are TGTGCCAGCAGCTCTCCACAGGGGGCATTTGGCTACACCTTC.

V usage is TRBV3-1 and J usage is TRBJ2-1; 9 positions agree with TRBD2. The V gene's germline CDR1 is LGHDT and CDR2 YNNKEL (reference sequence). V trimming: 5 bases; J trimming: 5 bases; junction bases outside the gene matches: 7. The CDR3 spans 15 residues. CDR3 nucleotides: TGTGCCAGCAGCTCCAGCGGGGGGCCCCACAATGAGCAGTTCTTC. Its translation is CASSSSGGPHNEQFF.

This clonotype was counted a few times. The CDR3 region has the DNA TGTGCCAGCAGCTTATCGACAGGGAAGGATGGCTACACCTTC. It codes for CASSLSTGKDGYTF. The chain carries TRBV7-8 and TRBJ1-2, with 7 bases fitting TRBD1. The CDR3 totals 14 residues. Per the germline V gene, CDR1 is SGHVS and CDR2 is FQNEAQ. V was pared by 2 bases and J by 6 bases, with 6 bases of the junction left unmatched.

This clonotype was recorded only once. The CDR3 reads CASSQGSGTREQYF. The CDR3 DNA reads as TGCGCCAGCAGCCAAGGGTCTGGGACGCGGGAGCAGTACTTC. This chain joins TRBV4-1 and TRBJ2-7; D assignment may be TRBD1 or TRBD2 (5 bases each). V was clipped by 1 base and J by 7 bases, with 14 bases between them. This CDR3 has 14 residues. The germline CDR1 and CDR2 sequences are MGHRA and YSYEKL.

This clonotype has more than one count but fewer than ten. One end of the junction is discordant with germline, which a read error may explain. The rearrangement links TRBV27 to TRBJ1-1; D remains ambiguous. CDR3 length: 14 amino acids. Germline V gene sequence: CDR1 MNHEY, CDR2 SMNVEV (reference sequence). CDR3: CASSLSSLRVNMGF. The CDR3 region has the DNA TGTGCCAGCAGTTTATCGTCGTTGAGGGTGAATATGGGATTT.

A few counts support this clonotype. The rearrangement links TRBV24-1 to TRBJ1-2, with TRBD1 matching 10 bases. V shed 7 bases and J 1 base; nucleotides not matched to a gene: 2. The CDR3 runs to 14 residues. CDR1 is KGHDR and CDR2 is SFDVKD in the germline V gene. CDR3 nucleotides: TGTGCCACCAGCGGACAGGGGGATAACTATGGCTACACCTTC. Residues: CATSGQGDNYGYTF.

This clonotype turned up a few times. The rearrangement uses TRBV12-3 or TRBV12-4 and TRBJ1-1; D is undetermined. The CDR3 covers 13 residues. The V end lost 6 bases, the J end lost 0 bases, and 8 bases lay between the germline ends. Here the CDR3 DNA reads TGTGCCAGCAGAAAGCTTATGAACACTGAAGCTTTCTTT. Amino acids: CASRKLMNTEAFF.

This sequence joins TRBV20-1 and TRBJ2-7; D possibly corresponds to TRBD1 (6 bases). With 3 bases removed from V and 0 bases from J, the gap between germline ends came to 15 bases. This CDR3 contains 15 residues. CDR1 is DFQATT, CDR2 SNEGSKA, per germline (reference sequence). CDR3 sequence: CSARGRGTSSYEQYF. CDR3 coding DNA: TGCAGTGCTAGGGGTAGGGGGACAAGCTCCTACGAGCAGTACTTC.

The chain employs TRBV6-5 and TRBJ2-3; D uncertain. The CDR3 is made up of 14 amino acids. V was shortened by 0 bases and J by 6 bases, with 10 bases between the two germline ends. Per germline, CDR1 MNHEY and CDR2 SVGAGI. The CDR3 sequence: CASSYSIRLDTQYF. CDR3 DNA: TGTGCCAGCAGTTACTCGATTCGCTTGGATACGCAGTATTTT.

This clonotype occurred a few times. The rearrangement joins TRBV13 to TRBJ2-7; D call uncertain. CDR1 is PRHDT, CDR2 FYEKMQ, per germline (reference sequence). The CDR3 contains 13 residues. Trimming pared 4 bases from V and 3 bases from J, leaving 10 bases between. CDR3 in DNA: TGTGCCAGCAGCTACGAGCCCCACTACGAGCAGTACTTC. Protein sequence: CASSYEPHYEQYF.